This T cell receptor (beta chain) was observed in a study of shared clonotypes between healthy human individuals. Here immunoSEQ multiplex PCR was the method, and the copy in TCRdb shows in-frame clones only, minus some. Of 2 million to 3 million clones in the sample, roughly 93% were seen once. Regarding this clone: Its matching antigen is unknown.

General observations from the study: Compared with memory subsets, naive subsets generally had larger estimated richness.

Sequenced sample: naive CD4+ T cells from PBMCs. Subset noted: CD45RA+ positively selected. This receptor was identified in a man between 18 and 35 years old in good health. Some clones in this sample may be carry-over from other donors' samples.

CDR3 amino acids: CASSPGWGISDTQYF. CDR3 nucleotide sequence: TGTGCCAGCAGTCCAGGCTGGGGGATCTCAGATACGCAGTATTTT. The V call is TRBV6-1, the J call TRBJ2-3, with D perhaps assigned TRBD1 or TRBD2 (5 bases each). There are 15 residues in the CDR3. The germline CDR1 and CDR2 sequences are MNHNS and SASEGT. The ends were cut back, 5 bases at V and 4 bases at J, with 16 bases in the middle.